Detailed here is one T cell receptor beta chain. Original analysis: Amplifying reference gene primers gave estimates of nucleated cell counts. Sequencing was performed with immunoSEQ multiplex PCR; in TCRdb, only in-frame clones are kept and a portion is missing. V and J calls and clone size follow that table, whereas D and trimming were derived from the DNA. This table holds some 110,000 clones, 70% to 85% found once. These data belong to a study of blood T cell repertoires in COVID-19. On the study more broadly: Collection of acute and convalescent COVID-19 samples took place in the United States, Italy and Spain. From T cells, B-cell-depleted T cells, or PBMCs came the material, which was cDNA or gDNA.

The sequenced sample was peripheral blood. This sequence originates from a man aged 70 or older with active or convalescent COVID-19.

CDR3 protein: CASSTRRDREKLFF. CDR3 bases: TGTGCCAGCAGCACCCGTCGGGACAGGGAAAAACTGTTTTTT. The chain combines TRBV5-6 with TRBJ1-4; 8 nucleotides line up with TRBD1. The CDR3 totals 14 residues. The germline gives CDR1 SGHDT, CDR2 YYEEEE. V lost 4 bases and J lost 8; bases outside the gene matches: 7. Looking up the rest from reference TRBV5-6 and TRBJ1-4 gives the full variable domain: DAGVTQSPTHLIKTRGQQVTLRCSPKSGHDTVSWYQQALGQGPQFIFQYYEEEERQRGNFPDRFSGHQFPNYSSELNVNALLLGDSALYLCASSTRRDREKLFFGSGTQLSVL.